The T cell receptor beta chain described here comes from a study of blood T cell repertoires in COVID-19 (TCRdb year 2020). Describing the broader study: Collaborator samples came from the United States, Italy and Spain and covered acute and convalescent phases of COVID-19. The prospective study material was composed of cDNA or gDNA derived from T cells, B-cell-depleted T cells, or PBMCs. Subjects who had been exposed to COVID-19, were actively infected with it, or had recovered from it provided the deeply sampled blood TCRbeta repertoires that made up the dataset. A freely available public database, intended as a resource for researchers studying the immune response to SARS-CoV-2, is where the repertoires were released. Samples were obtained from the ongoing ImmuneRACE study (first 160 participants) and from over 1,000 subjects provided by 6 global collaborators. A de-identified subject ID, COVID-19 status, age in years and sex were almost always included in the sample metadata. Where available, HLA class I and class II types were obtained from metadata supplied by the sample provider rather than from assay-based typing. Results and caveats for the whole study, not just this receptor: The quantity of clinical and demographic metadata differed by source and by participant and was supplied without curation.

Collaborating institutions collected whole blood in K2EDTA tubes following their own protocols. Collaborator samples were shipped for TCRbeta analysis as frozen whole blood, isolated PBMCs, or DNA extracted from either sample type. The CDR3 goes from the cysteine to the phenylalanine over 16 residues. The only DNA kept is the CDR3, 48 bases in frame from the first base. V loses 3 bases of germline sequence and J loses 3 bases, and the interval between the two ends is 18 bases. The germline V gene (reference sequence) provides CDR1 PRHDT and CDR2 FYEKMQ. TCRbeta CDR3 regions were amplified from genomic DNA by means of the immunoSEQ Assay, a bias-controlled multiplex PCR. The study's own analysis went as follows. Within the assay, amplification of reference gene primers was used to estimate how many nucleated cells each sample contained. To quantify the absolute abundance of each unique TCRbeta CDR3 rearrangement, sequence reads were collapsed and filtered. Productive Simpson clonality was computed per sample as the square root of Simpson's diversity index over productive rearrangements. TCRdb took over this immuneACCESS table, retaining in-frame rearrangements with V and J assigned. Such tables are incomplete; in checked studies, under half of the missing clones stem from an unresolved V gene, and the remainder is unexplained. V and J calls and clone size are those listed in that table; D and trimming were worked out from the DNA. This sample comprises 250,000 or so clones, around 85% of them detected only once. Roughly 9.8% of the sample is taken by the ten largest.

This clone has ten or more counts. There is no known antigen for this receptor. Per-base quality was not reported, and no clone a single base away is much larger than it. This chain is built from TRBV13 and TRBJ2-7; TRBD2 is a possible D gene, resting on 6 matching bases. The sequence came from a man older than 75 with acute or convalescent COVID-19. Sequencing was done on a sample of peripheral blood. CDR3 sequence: CASSFGDSGPFYEQYF. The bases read TGTGCCAGCAGCTTCGGGGACTCGGGACCCTTCTACGAGCAGTACTTC.